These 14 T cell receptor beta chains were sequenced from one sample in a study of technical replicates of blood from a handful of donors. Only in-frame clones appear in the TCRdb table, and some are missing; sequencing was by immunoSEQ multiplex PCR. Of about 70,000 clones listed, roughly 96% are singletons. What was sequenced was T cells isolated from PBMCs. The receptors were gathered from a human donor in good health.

The CDR3 loop reads CASSLSSGVHYGYTF. DNA for the CDR3: TGTGCCAGCAGTTTATCGTCAGGGGTGCACTATGGCTACACCTTC. The chain couples TRBV27 to TRBJ1-2; possibly TRBD1 for D (6 bases). CDR1 and CDR2 from the germline V gene are MNHEY and SMNVEV (reference sequence). Trimming cost V 0 bases and J 3 bases, with 11 bases left between them. The CDR3 spans 15 residues.

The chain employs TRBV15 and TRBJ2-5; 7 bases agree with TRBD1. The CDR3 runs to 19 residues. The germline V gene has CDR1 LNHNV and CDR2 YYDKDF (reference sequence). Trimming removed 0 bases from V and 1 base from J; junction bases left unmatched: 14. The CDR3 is CATSRDRRRSEGAQETQYF. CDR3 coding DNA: TGTGCCACCAGCAGAGATCGAAGGCGCAGTGAGGGGGCCCAAGAGACCCAGTACTTC. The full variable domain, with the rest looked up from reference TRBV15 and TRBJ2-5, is DAMVIQNPRYQVTQFGKPVTLSCSQTLNHNVMYWYQQKSSQAPKLLFHYYDKDFNNEADTPDNFQSRRPNTSFCFLDIRSPGLGDTAMYLCATSRDRRRSEGAQETQYFGPGTRLLVL.

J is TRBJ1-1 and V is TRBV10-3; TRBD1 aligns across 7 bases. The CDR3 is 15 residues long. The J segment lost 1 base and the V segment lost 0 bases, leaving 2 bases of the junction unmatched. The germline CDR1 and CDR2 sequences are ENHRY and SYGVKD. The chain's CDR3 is CAISESGTANTEAFF. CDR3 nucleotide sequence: TGTGCCATCAGTGAGTCCGGGACAGCGAACACTGAAGCTTTCTTT.

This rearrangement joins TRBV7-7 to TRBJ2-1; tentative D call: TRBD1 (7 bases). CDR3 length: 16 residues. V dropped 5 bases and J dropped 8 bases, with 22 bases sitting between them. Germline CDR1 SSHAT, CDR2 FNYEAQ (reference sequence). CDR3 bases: TGTGCCAGCAGCCCACCCCTAACCGGCAGGGGGGATGAGCAGTTCTTC. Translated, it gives CASSPPLTGRGDEQFF.

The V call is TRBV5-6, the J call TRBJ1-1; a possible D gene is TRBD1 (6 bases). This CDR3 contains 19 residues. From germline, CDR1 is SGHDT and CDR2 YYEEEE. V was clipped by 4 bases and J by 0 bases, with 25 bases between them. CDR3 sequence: CASSGGYRDTLIVNTEAFF. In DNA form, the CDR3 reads TGTGCCAGCAGCGGGGGCTACCGGGACACCCTAATAGTGAACACTGAAGCTTTCTTT.

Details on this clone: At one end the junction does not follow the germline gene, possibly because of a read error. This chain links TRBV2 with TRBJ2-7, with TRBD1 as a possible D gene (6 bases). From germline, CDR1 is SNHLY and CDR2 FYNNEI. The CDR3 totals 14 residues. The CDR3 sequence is CASRITSGDMDKNF. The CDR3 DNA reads TGTGCCAGCAGGATAACCTCTGGGGACATGGACAAGAACTTC. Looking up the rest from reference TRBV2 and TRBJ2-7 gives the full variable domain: EPEVTQTPSHQVTQMGQEVILRCVPISNHLYFYWYRQILGQKVEFLVSFYNNEISEKSEIFDDQFSVERPDGSNFTLKIRSTKLEDSAMYFCASRITSGDMDKNFGPGTRLTVT.

The CDR3 here is CAISGMAGGTVYEQYF. The CDR3 DNA reads TGTGCCATCAGTGGCATGGCGGGGGGTACCGTTTACGAGCAGTACTTC. The chain carries TRBV10-3 and TRBJ2-7; TRBD2 agrees at 8 bases. With V trimmed by 4 bases and J by 4 bases, 12 bases remained unmatched. CDR3 length equals 16 residues. Germline assignment: CDR1 ENHRY and CDR2 SYGVKD.

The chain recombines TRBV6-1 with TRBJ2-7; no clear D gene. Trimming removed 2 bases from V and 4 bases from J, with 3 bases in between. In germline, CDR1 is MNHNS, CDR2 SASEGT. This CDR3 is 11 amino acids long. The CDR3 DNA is TGTGCCAGCAGTGAATCATACGAGCAGTACTTC. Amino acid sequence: CASSESYEQYF.

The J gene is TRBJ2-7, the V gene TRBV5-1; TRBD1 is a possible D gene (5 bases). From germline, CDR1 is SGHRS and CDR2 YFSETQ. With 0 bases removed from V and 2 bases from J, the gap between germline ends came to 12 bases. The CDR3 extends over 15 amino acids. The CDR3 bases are TGCGCCAGCAGCTTGGCCGTGCAGGGTCCCTACGAGCAGTACTTC. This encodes CASSLAVQGPYEQYF.

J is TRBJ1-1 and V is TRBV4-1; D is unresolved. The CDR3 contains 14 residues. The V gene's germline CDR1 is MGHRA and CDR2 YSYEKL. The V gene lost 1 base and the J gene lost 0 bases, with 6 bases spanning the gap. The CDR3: CASSQVSLNTEAFF. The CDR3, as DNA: TGCGCCAGCAGCCAAGTCAGTCTGAACACTGAAGCTTTCTTT.

Here the CDR3 DNA reads TGTGCCAGCAGTACAGGGTATCGGTCGTCGAACACTGAAGCTTTCTTT. This sequence encodes CASSTGYRSSNTEAFF. The chain recombines TRBV6-9 with TRBJ1-1, with a possible D match to TRBD1 (6 bases). CDR1 is MNHGY, CDR2 SVAAGI, per germline. This CDR3 has 16 residues. V was pared by 5 bases and J by 1 base, with 17 bases between.

Written as DNA, the CDR3 is TGTGCCAGCAGGGAGCTAGCGGGAGGGGTGTCGGAGACCCAGTACTTC. Its translation: CASRELAGGVSETQYF. The chain is built from TRBV28 and TRBJ2-5; 12 positions agree with TRBD2. Per the germline V gene, CDR1 is MDHEN and CDR2 is SYDVKM. J lost 5 bases, V lost 6 bases, and 10 bases had no gene match. The CDR3 is made up of 16 amino acids. The whole variable domain, remainder taken from reference TRBV28 and TRBJ2-5, is DVKVTQSSRYLVKRTGEKVFLECVQDMDHENMFWYRQDPGLGLRLIYFSYDVKMKEKGDIPEGYSVSREKKERFSLILESASTNQTSMYLCASRELAGGVSETQYFGPGTRLLVL.

The CDR3 sequence: CASSAHNTGELFF. CDR3 nucleotide sequence: TGTGCCAGCAGTGCCCATAACACCGGGGAGCTGTTTTTT. The chain is built from TRBV25-1 and TRBJ2-2; D call uncertain. The CDR3 runs to 13 residues. Trimming took off 4 bases at V and 2 bases at J, with 5 bases between the two ends. Germline V CDR1 and CDR2: MGHDK, SYGVNS.

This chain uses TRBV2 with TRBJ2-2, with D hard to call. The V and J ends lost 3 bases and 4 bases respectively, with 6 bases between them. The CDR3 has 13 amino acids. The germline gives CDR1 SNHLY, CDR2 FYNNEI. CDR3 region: CASSEVSTGELFF. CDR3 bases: TGTGCCAGCAGTGAGGTCAGCACCGGGGAGCTGTTTTTT. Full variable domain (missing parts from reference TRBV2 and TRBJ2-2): EPEVTQTPSHQVTQMGQEVILRCVPISNHLYFYWYRQILGQKVEFLVSFYNNEISEKSEIFDDQFSVERPDGSNFTLKIRSTKLEDSAMYFCASSEVSTGELFFGEGSRLTVL.